This TCR beta chain is from a study of blood T cell repertoires in COVID-19. Study background: COVID-19 samples, acute and convalescent, were from the United States, Italy and Spain. Sample material is recorded as cDNA or gDNA derived from T cells, B-cell-depleted T cells, or PBMCs.

With 0 bases clipped from V and 7 bases from J, the junction kept 5 bases outside the gene matches. Germline CDR1 is MNHNS and CDR2 is SASEGT. CDR3 length: 15 amino acids. In the study's own analysis: The assay estimated nucleated cells by amplifying reference gene primers. The table came from immunoSEQ multiplex PCR; TCRdb's copy has only in-frame clones and leaves some out. The DNA gave D and trimming, while V, J and clone size come from that table. Of roughly 87,000 clones in the sample, around 90% were seen once. The V and J genes are TRBV6-1 and TRBJ1-5, with 8 bases aligning to TRBD1. The material sequenced was peripheral blood. This TCR came from a man between 35 and 55 years old with acute or convalescent COVID-19. CDR3 bases: TGTGCCAGCAGTGAAGCCATAGGACAGGGACAGCCCCAGCATTTT. This sequence encodes CASSEAIGQGQPQHF.